The 5 T cell receptor beta chains below come from one sample, sequenced in a study of T cells in Graves' hyperthyroidism and ophthalmopathy. TCR beta CDR3 regions were amplified from RNA. First-round RT-PCR with HTBI primers amplified the TCR CDR3 region. In TCRdb, the multiplex PCR reads were re-called with MiXCR into one record per CDR3 protein. The sample holds 550,000 to 600,000 distinct CDR3 sequences, 15% to 20% seen once. Sample: blood. The receptors originated from a woman aged 18-29 years with Graves' hyperthyroidism.

The CDR3 is CASRGKQFNSPLHF. The CDR3 DNA sequence: TGCGCCAGCAGGGGAAAACAGTTCAATTCACCCCTCCACTTT. This chain connects TRBV10-2 to TRBJ1-6, with no clear D. Germline V gives CDR1 WSHSY, CDR2 SAAADI. Trimming shortened V by 6 bases and J by 7 bases, and 13 bases separated the two germline ends. The CDR3 is 14 amino acids.

This clonotype was counted only a few times. The chain uses TRBV24-1 and TRBJ1-5, with D perhaps TRBD1 (6 bases). V shed 4 bases and J shed 5 bases, with 14 bases lying between them. Germline CDR1 and CDR2: KGHDR and SFDVKD. This CDR3 is 15 amino acids long. The CDR3 region is CATSEGRGPYQPQHF. The CDR3 DNA reads as TGTGCCACCAGTGAAGGCAGGGGCCCCTATCAGCCCCAGCATTTT.

The sample holds a few counts of this clonotype. The V gene is TRBV12-3 or TRBV12-4, the J gene TRBJ2-5, with D possibly being TRBD1 (5 bases). The ends were cut back, 10 bases at V and 4 bases at J, with 19 bases in the middle. The CDR3 sequence is 14 residues long. CDR3 bases: TGTGCCATCTTAGGGGCCGGAGCTGGAGAGACCCAGTACTTC. Translation: CAILGAGAGETQYF.

This clonotype was detected many times. The gene calls are TRBV7-2 and TRBJ2-3, with a possible D match to TRBD2 (7 bases). This CDR3 region has 17 residues. The germline CDR1 and CDR2 sequences are SGHTA and FQGNSA. Trimming took 4 bases from V and 5 from J, leaving 22 bases between them. The CDR3 sequence: CASSSWGGGGRRDTQYF. CDR3 in DNA: TGTGCCAGCAGCTCCTGGGGGGGCGGGGGAAGAAGAGATACGCAGTATTTT.

This clonotype was seen at least ten times. The rearrangement joins TRBV11-2 to TRBJ2-3, with 9 bases aligning to TRBD2. V was pared by 2 bases and J by 5 bases, with 11 bases of the junction left unmatched. Germline values: CDR1 SGHAT, CDR2 FQNNGV. The CDR3 runs 17 residues. The CDR3 region has the DNA TGTGCCAGCAGCTTACGACGACGCGGGGGGGCCGGAGATACGCAGTATTTT. Its translation: CASSLRRRGGAGDTQYF. Full variable domain (remainder filled in from reference TRBV11-2 and TRBJ2-3): EAGVAQSPRYKIIEKRQSVAFWCNPISGHATLYWYQQILGQGPKLLIQFQNNGVVDDSQLPKDRFSAERLKGVDSTLKIQPAKLEDSAVYLCASSLRRRGGAGDTQYFGPGTRLTVL.